This TCR beta chain was obtained from a study of T cells in Graves' hyperthyroidism and ophthalmopathy. Regions amplified from RNA transcripts were the TCR beta CDR3 regions. In the first-round RT-PCR of the TCR CDR3, the HTBI primer set was used. MiXCR, run by TCRdb on the multiplex PCR reads, gives a single entry per CDR3 protein. This table holds under 350,000 distinct CDR3 sequences, roughly 18% found once. This CDR3 has 16 residues. Trimming left V 5 bases short and J 4 bases short, with 18 bases between. The germline gives CDR1 SGHAT, CDR2 FQNNGV. At least ten counts were recorded for this clonotype.

The V call is TRBV11-2, the J call TRBJ2-1; D gene uncertain. Sequencing was performed on blood. This TCR derives from a woman between 50 and 59 years old with Graves' hyperthyroidism. CDR3 in amino acids: CASSPRVPSNYNEQFF. The CDR3 bases are TGTGCCAGCAGCCCCCGGGTCCCTTCGAATTACAATGAGCAGTTCTTC.